This is a list of T cell receptor beta chains from one sample in a study of shared clonotypes between healthy human individuals. Clones were sequenced by immunoSEQ multiplex PCR, and TCRdb holds only the in-frame ones, with some missing. Seen here are a few million clones, nearly 97% observed once, and the top ten hold around 0.13%. The sequenced sample was naive CD4+ T cells sorted from blood. The source is a young man in good health. The conserved cysteine and the conserved F or W are not part of the CDR3 here. The size field is filled for only some rows; it gives once, few, many or a size class.

clone_size	v_call	cdr3_length	cdr3_aa
.	TRBV28	12	ASSFGTSVETQY
.	TRBV5-1	13	ASSLARGSGHEQY
.	TRBV5-1	14	ASSLGRVEGQETQY
once	TRBV6-6	12	ASSYSRQFYEQY
.	TRBV29-1	12	SVEGSQSYNEQF
.	TRBV10-3	13	AISASSGGTDTQY
.	TRBV28	15	ASSRGHLSSGANVLT
few	TRBV14	12	ASSPQTGIPGYT
.	TRBV19	11	ASSKAAGQPQH
.	TRBV5-4	12	ASKPDSSYNEQF
.	TRBV7-2	10	ASKAGQETQY
.	TRBV5-4	12	ASSLTSGTGELF
.	TRBV21-1	13	ASSKASMDCYEQY
.	TRBV6-6	10	ASSPDRAELF
.	TRBV28	14	ASSPIMGQGNYGYT
.	TRBV7-2	12	ASSLETPPGTQY
.	TRBV5-1	10	ASSSSSYEQY
once	TRBV5-4	14	ASSLLSGGSTDTQY
few	TRBV6-5	11	ASRGQYNSPLH
.	TRBV18	12	ASSPEGRSYEQY
.	TRBV7-9	16	ASSLARTGGLANEKLF
.	TRBV5-5	13	ASSFPTFPNEKLF
.	TRBV9	12	ASTRQATNEKLF
.	TRBV7-2	12	ASQLTGPGNTIY
.	TRBV27	11	ASSRQVNTEAF
.	TRBV5-1	12	ASSLAGTGFGYT
.	TRBV6-5	12	ASSYQTGPGGQY
.	TRBV5-5	14	ASSGAGTTNNEKLF
.	TRBV10-3	10	AISGGTREQF
.	TRBV10-3	12	ASHGGALKGEQF
.	TRBV5-5	11	ASSLGRTDTQY
.	TRBV10-2	13	ASSPLRTGNTEAF
once	TRBV25-1	12	ASGKQGTGETQY
.	TRBV14	9	ASSLLETQY
.	TRBV7-2	13	ASSLGGGGKEKLF
.	TRBV10-1	11	ASRWGENTEAF
.	TRBV19	11	ASRTGQDYEQY
.	TRBV6-1	13	ASSAGTESNQPQH
.	TRBV28	13	ASSGGGLGVAEQY
.	TRBV6-1	11	ASSGGRQETQY
.	TRBV6-1	10	ASSEAWGAAF
.	TRBV19	13	ASTPTPGEGQGLF
.	TRBV28	12	ASSLRAVNTEAF
.	TRBV2	11	ASCLPGRPEAF
.	TRBV6-5	13	ASSYSVAEGYEQY
.	TRBV2	12	ASVMTPTNEKLF
.	TRBV5-1	13	ASSLGGAPGEKLF
.	TRBV2	13	ASSAQTVSNQPQH
once	TRBV7-2	12	ASSLAEGNYGYT
.	TRBV30	11	AGREIGTDTQY